This TCR beta chain derives from a study of blood T cell repertoires in COVID-19. Study-level background: Sources were T cells, B-cell-depleted T cells, or PBMCs; the material itself was cDNA or gDNA.

In the original processing: From reference gene primer amplification, estimates of nucleated cell counts were derived. Repertoires were generated with immunoSEQ multiplex PCR, while TCRdb's copy carries only in-frame clones and drops some. V and J calls and clone size are given by that table; D and trimming were obtained from the DNA. The profile shows about 380,000 clones, roughly nine tenths of them singletons. The CDR3 totals 13 residues. Germline V gives CDR1 DFQATT, CDR2 SNEGSKA (reference sequence). Trimming took off 3 bases at V and 8 bases at J, with 14 bases between the two ends. This receptor was taken from a man aged 35 to 55 with acute or convalescent COVID-19. Sequencing input: peripheral blood. The chain combines TRBV20-1 with TRBJ2-4, with D possibly being TRBD2 (6 bases). The CDR3 nucleotides are TGCAGTGCTAGTCTGGGGGGTTGGGACATTCAGTACTTC. Its protein is CSASLGGWDIQYF.